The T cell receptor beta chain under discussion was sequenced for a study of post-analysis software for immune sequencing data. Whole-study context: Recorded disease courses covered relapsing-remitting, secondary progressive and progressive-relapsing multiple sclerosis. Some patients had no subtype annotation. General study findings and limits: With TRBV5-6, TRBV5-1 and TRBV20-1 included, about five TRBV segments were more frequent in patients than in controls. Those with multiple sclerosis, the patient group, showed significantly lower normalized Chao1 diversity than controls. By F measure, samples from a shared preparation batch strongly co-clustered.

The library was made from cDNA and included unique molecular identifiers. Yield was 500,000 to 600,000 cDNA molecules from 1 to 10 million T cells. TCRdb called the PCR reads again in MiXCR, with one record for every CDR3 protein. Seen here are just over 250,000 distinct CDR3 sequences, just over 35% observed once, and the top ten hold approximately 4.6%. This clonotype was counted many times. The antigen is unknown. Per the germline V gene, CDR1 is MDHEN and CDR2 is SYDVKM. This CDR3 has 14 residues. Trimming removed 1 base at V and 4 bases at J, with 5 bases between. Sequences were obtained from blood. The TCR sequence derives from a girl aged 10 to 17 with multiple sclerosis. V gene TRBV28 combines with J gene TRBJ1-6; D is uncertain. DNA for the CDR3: TGTGCCAGCAGTTTATTAGGTTATAATTCACCCCTCCACTTT. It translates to CASSLLGYNSPLHF.